What follows describes a single TCR beta chain. Each CDR3 protein is one row after TCRdb ran MiXCR on the RT-PCR reads. The sample consists of 650,000 to 800,000 distinct CDR3 sequences, 12% to 15% of them appearing once. This clonotype was sampled from a female donor in good health, serving as a healthy control. The sequenced material came from memory CD4+ T cells from blood.

The CDR3 DNA reads TGCGCCAGCAGCTGGGGGACAGGAAACACGCGCTATGGCTACACCTTC. It specifies CASSWGTGNTRYGYTF. The V call is TRBV5-1, the J call TRBJ1-2, with TRBD1 matching over 8 bases. V lost 3 bases to trimming and J lost 4 bases; unmatched junction nucleotides: 11. Per germline, CDR1 SGHRS and CDR2 YFSETQ. This CDR3 has 16 amino acids.